This TCR beta chain is from a study of molecular identifiers for immune sequencing clone quantification. Study background: Replicate experiments divided RNA from roughly 20,000 or 100,000 naive CD8 cells into five parts and sequenced four.

Germline CDR1 reads SEHNR; CDR2 reads FQNEAQ (reference sequence). This CDR3 comprises 15 residues. About this clonotype: Its ends do not fully match the called genes, so a read error is possible.

It was with previously described methods and listed TCR primers that bulk TCR libraries were made. TCRdb ran MiXCR on the PCR reads and lists one entry per CDR3 protein. The data hold hundreds of thousands of distinct CDR3 sequences, with about 20% observed a single time. V usage is TRBV7-9 and J usage is TRBJ2-1; D may be TRBD2 (5 bases). The receptor was isolated from a human donor in good health. Some libraries in this study had Jurkat cell RNA spiked in. Sequencing input: naive CD8+ T cells from blood, with Jurkat cell RNA spiked in. Subset indicated: FACS-sorted CD8+CD4-CCR7+CD45RA+ naive T cells. The CDR3: CASSLGLTNYNERFF. For the CDR3, the DNA is TGTGCCAGCAGCTTAGGTCTGACTAACTACAATGAGCGGTTCTTC.